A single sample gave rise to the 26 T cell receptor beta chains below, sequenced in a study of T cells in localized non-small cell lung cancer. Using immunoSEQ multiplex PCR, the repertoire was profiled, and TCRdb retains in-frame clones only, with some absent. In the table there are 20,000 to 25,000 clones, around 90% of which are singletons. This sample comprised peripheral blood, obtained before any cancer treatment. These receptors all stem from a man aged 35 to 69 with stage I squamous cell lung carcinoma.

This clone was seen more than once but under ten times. The CDR3 sequence is CASSFSGDGELDTQYF. CDR3 in DNA: TGTGCCAGCAGCTTTAGCGGGGACGGTGAATTGGATACGCAGTATTTT. V and J are TRBV7-2 and TRBJ2-3, with 8 bases lining up with TRBD2. CDR1 is SGHTA and CDR2 is FQGNSA in the germline V gene. The CDR3 loop spans 16 amino acids. Trimming at V came to 3 bases and at J to 6 bases, leaving 11 bases not matched to a gene.

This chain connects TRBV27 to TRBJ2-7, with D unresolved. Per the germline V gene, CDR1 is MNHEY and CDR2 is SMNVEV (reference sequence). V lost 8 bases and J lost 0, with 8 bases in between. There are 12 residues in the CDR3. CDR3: CASQTASYEQYF. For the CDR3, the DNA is TGTGCCAGCCAGACGGCCTCCTACGAGCAGTACTTC.

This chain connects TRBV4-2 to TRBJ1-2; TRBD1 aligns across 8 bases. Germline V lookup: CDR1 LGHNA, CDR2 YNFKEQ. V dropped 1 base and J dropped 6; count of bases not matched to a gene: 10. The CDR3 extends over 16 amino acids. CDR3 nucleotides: TGTGCCAGCAGCCAAGTAGTGAGGCAGGGGGCAAATGGCTACACCTTC. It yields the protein CASSQVVRQGANGYTF.

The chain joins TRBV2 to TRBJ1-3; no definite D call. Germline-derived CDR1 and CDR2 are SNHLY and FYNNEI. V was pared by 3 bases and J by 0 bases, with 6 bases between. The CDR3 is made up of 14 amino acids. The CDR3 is CASSDPGSGNTIYF. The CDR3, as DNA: TGTGCCAGCAGTGATCCGGGCTCTGGAAACACCATATATTTT.

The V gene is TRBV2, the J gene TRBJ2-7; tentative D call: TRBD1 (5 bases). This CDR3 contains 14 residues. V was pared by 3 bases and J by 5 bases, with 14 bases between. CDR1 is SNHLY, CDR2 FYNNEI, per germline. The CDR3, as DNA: TGTGCCAGCAGTGACCCCCCAGGGAAAGACGAGCAGTACTTC. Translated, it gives CASSDPPGKDEQYF.

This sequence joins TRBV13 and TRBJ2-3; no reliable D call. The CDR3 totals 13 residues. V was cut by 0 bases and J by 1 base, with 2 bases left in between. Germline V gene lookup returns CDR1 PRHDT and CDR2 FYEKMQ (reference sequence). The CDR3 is CASSLGGTDTQYF. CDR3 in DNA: TGTGCCAGCAGCTTAGGAGGCACAGATACGCAGTATTTT.

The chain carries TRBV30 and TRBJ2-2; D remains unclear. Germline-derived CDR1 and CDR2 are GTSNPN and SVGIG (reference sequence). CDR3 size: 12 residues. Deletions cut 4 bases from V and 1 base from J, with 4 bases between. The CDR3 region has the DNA TGTGCCTGGAAAGGGAACACCGGGGAGCTGTTTTTT. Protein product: CAWKGNTGELFF. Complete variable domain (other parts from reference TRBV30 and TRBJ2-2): SQTIHQWPATLVQPVGSPLSLECTVEGTSNPNLYWYRQAAGRGLQLLFYSVGIGQISSEVPQNLSASRPQDRQFILSSKKLLLSDSGFYLCAWKGNTGELFFGEGSRLTVL.

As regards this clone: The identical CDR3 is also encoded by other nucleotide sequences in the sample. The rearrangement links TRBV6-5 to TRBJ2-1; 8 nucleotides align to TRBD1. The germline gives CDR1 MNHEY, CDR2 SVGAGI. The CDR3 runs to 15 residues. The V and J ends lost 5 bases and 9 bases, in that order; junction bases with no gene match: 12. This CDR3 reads CASSPPRWQGAEQFF. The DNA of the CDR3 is TGTGCCAGCAGTCCTCCCCGGTGGCAGGGGGCTGAGCAGTTCTTC.

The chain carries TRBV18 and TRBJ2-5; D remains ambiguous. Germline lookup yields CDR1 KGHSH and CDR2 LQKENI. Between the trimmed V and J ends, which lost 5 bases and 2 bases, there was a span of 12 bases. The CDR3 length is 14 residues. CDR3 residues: CASSRQGPQETQYF. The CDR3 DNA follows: TGTGCCAGCTCAAGACAAGGGCCTCAAGAGACCCAGTACTTC.

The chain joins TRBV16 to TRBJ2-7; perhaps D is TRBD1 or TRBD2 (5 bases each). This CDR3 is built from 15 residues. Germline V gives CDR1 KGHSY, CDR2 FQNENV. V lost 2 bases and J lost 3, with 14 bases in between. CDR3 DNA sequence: TGTGCCAGCAGCCAAAGGGGTCGAGGGCTCTACGAGCAGTACTTC. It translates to CASSQRGRGLYEQYF.

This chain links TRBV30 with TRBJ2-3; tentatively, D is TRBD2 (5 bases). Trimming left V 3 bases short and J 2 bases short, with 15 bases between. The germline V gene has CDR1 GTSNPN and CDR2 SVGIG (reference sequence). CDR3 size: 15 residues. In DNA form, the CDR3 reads TGTGCCTGGAGAAGGATGGGGAGCGACACAGATACGCAGTATTTT. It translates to CAWRRMGSDTDTQYF.

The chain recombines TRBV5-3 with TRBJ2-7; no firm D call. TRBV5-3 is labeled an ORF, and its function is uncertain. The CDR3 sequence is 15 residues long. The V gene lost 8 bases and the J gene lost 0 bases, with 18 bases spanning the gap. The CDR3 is CASSKVEFGSYEQYF. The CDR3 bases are TGTGCCAGCAGCAAGGTCGAGTTCGGCTCCTACGAGCAGTACTTC.

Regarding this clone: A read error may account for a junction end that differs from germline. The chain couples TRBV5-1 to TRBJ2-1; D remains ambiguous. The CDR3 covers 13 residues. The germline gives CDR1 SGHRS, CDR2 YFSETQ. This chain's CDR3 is CASSLVSLDDQFF. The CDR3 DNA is TGCGCCAGCAGCTTGGTCTCGCTAGATGACCAGTTCTTC.

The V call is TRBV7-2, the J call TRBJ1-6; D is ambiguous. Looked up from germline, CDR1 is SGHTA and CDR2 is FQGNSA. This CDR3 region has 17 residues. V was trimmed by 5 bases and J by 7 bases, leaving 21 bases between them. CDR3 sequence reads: CASSPSSSRRGNSPLHF. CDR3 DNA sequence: TGTGCCAGCAGCCCCAGTAGCTCACGGCGTGGAAATTCACCCCTCCACTTT.

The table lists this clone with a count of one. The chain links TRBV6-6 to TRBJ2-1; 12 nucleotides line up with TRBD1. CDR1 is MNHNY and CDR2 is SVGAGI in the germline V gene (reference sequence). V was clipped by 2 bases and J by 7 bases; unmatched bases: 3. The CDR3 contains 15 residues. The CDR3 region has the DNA TGTGCCAGCAGTTACGGGGACAGGGGGCGGAATGAGCAGTTCTTC. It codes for CASSYGDRGRNEQFF.

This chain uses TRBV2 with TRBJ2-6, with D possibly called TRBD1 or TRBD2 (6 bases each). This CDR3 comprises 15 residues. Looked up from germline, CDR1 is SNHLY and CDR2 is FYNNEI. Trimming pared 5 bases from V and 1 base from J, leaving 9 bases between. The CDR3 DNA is TGTGCCAGCAGTACGGGGGCGTCTGGGGCCAACGTCCTGACTTTC. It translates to CASSTGASGANVLTF. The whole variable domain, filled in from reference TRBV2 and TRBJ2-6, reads EPEVTQTPSHQVTQMGQEVILRCVPISNHLYFYWYRQILGQKVEFLVSFYNNEISEKSEIFDDQFSVERPDGSNFTLKIRSTKLEDSAMYFCASSTGASGANVLTFGAGSRLTVL.

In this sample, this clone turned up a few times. CDR3 amino acids: CAARLNTEAFF. CDR3 nucleotide sequence: TGTGCGGCGAGGCTGAACACTGAAGCTTTCTTT. The rearrangement joins TRBV19 to TRBJ1-1, with no clear D. This CDR3 has 11 amino acids. CDR1 is LNHDA and CDR2 is SQIVND in the germline V gene (reference sequence). Using reference TRBV19 and TRBJ1-1 for the parts outside the CDR3, the full variable domain is DGGITQSPKYLFRKEGQNVTLSCEQNLNHDAMYWYRQDPGQGLRLIYYSQIVNDFQKGDIAEGYSVSREKKESFPLTVTSAQKNPTAFYLCAARLNTEAFFGQGTRLTVV.

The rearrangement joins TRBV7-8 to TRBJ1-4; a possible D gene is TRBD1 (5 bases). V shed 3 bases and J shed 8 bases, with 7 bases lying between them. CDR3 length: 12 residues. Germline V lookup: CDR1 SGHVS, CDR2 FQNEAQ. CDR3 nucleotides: TGTGCCAGCAGCTTTGGGGGGGAAAAACTGTTTTTT. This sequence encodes CASSFGGEKLFF.

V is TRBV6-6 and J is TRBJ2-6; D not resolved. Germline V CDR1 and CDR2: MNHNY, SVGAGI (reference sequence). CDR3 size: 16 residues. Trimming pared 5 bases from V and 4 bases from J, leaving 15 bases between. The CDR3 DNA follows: TGTGCCAGCAGTATTGGGGTGTCATCCGGGGCCAACGTCCTGACTTTC. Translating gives CASSIGVSSGANVLTF.

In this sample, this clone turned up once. The CDR3 region is CASHLGAGANVLTF. The CDR3 DNA is TGTGCCTCTCATTTGGGTGCTGGGGCCAACGTCCTGACTTTC. V and J are TRBV30 and TRBJ2-6; no reliable D call. Between the trimmed V and J ends, which lost 7 bases and 2 bases, there was a span of 12 bases. The CDR3 spans 14 residues. CDR1 is GTSNPN, CDR2 SVGIG, per germline (reference sequence).

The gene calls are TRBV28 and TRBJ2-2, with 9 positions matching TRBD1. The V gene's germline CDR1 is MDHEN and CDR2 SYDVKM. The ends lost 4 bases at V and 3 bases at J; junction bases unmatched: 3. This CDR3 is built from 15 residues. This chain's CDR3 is CASSSGTGHTGELFF. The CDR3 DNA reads TGTGCCAGCAGTTCCGGGACAGGGCACACCGGGGAGCTGTTTTTT.

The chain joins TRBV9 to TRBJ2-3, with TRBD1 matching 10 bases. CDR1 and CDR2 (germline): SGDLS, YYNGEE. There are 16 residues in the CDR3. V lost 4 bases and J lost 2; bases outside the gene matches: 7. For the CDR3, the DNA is TGTGCCAGCAGCTTAGGGGGACAGGGGTTCACAGATACGCAGTATTTT. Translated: CASSLGGQGFTDTQYF.

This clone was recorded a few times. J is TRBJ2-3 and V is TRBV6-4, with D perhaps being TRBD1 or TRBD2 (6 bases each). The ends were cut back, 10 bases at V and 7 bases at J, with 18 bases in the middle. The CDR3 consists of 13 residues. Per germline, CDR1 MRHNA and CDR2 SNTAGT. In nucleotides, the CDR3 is TGTGCCACTCGGGGGCTCTCCACTCATACGCAGTATTTT. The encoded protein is CATRGLSTHTQYF.

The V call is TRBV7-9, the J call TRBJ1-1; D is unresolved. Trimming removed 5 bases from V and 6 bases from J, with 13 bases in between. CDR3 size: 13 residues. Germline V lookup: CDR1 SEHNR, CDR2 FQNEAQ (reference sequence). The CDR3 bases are TGTGCCAGCAGCCCGCAAGGGCAAGCTGAAGCTTTCTTT. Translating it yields CASSPQGQAEAFF.

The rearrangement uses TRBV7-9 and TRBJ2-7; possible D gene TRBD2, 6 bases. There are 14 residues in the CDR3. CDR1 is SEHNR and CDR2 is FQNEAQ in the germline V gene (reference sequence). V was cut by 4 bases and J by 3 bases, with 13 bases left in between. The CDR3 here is CASSSLLSGYEQYF. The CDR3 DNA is TGTGCCAGCAGCTCACTTCTTAGCGGCTACGAGCAGTACTTC.

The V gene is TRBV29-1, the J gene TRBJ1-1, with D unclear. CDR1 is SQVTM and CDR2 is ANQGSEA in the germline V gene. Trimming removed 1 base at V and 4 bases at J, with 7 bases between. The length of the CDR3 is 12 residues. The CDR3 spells CSVEGHVTEAFF. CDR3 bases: TGCAGCGTTGAAGGACATGTCACTGAAGCTTTCTTT.